Following are 14 T cell receptor beta chains from one sample sequenced in a study of cytomegalovirus exposure and HLA in healthy donors. The PCR ran on 60 Vbeta and 13 Jbeta primers. TCRdb keeps only in-frame clones here, not all; method: immunoSEQ multiplex PCR. This table holds approximately 170,000 clones, 80% to 90% found once. Sample: PBMCs. All receptors come from a woman younger than 30 in good health and CMV-seronegative.

The chain uses TRBV28 and TRBJ1-2; D remains unclear. Trimming removed 7 bases at V and 5 bases at J, with 11 bases between. CDR1 and CDR2 from the germline V gene are MDHEN and SYDVKM. CDR3 length equals 12 residues. The CDR3 here is CASTSRSYGYTF. The CDR3 bases are TGTGCCAGCACCTCGCGCTCGTATGGCTACACCTTC.

This chain links TRBV6-1 with TRBJ1-5; 8 nucleotides line up with TRBD1. The length of the CDR3 is 15 residues. The trim removed 6 bases at V and 7 bases at J, leaving 11 bases unmatched. Germline loops: CDR1 MNHNS, CDR2 SASEGT. The CDR3 sequence is CASSLDRGEIQPQHF. The CDR3, as DNA: TGTGCCAGCAGCCTCGACAGGGGTGAGATACAGCCCCAGCATTTT.

The rearrangement links TRBV7-6 to TRBJ2-3; 7 nucleotides align to TRBD1. The CDR3 is 15 residues long. Germline assignment: CDR1 SGHVS and CDR2 FNYEAQ. J lost 0 bases, V lost 5 bases, and 5 bases had no gene match. CDR3 residues: CASSRGTASTDTQYF. CDR3 bases: TGTGCCAGCAGCCGTGGGACAGCTAGCACAGATACGCAGTATTTT.

The rearrangement uses TRBV28 and TRBJ1-5, with unresolved D. CDR3 length: 14 amino acids. CDR1 is MDHEN, CDR2 SYDVKM, per germline. The CDR3 spells CATRRGQIHQPQHF. For the CDR3, the DNA is TGTGCTACGAGAAGAGGGCAAATTCATCAGCCCCAGCATTTT.

In its sample, this clone was seen a few times. The chain has TRBV30 and TRBJ2-7; possibly TRBD1 for D (6 bases). Trimming cost V 4 bases and J 3 bases, with 13 bases left between them. The germline V gene has CDR1 GTSNPN and CDR2 SVGIG (reference sequence). This CDR3 is built from 13 residues. The CDR3 loop reads CAWTTGSGYEQYF. In nucleotides, the CDR3 is TGTGCCTGGACAACAGGGTCGGGCTACGAGCAGTACTTC.

This clone was found a few times. The rearrangement uses TRBV27 and TRBJ2-7, with 12 positions matching TRBD2. Germline trimming cut 10 bases from V and 2 bases from J; bases unmatched to any gene: 3. This CDR3 is 13 amino acids long. In germline, CDR1 is MNHEY, CDR2 SMNVEV (reference sequence). The CDR3 DNA reads as TGTGCCACCCGACTAGCGGGGGCCTACGAGCAGTACTTC. Its translation is CATRLAGAYEQYF.

The rearrangement joins TRBV30 to TRBJ2-2; 7 bases match TRBD2. Unmatched junction bases numbered 10, after V lost 7 bases and J lost 5 bases. CDR1 GTSNPN and CDR2 SVGIG come from the germline V gene (reference sequence). The CDR3 consists of 14 residues. The CDR3 sequence is CAYHRTSRTGELFF. The CDR3 DNA follows: TGTGCCTACCACCGGACTAGTCGAACCGGGGAGCTGTTTTTT.

This chain links TRBV9 with TRBJ2-7; TRBD2 matches 10 bases. Germline assignment: CDR1 SGDLS and CDR2 YYNGEE. J lost 5 bases, V lost 0 bases, and 5 bases had no gene match. The CDR3 runs 15 residues. CDR3 sequence (DNA): TGTGCCAGCAGCGTAGGCTCTAGCGGGAGCCACGAGCAGTACTTC. This sequence encodes CASSVGSSGSHEQYF. The full variable domain, completed using reference TRBV9 and TRBJ2-7, is DSGVTQTPKHLITATGQRVTLRCSPRSGDLSVYWYQQSLDQGLQFLIQYYNGEERAKGNILERFSAQQFPDLHSELNLSSLELGDSALYFCASSVGSSGSHEQYFGPGTRLTVT.

The chain recombines TRBV2 with TRBJ1-3, with TRBD1 identical over 8 bases. CDR1 SNHLY and CDR2 FYNNEI come from the germline V gene. V shed 2 bases and J 3 bases; nucleotides not matched to a gene: 18. This CDR3 comprises 20 residues. CDR3 residues: CASSERLPGGWLALGNTIYF. CDR3 nucleotide sequence: TGTGCCAGCAGTGAACGCTTGCCAGGGGGCTGGTTGGCTCTTGGAAACACCATATATTTT. Full variable domain (rest looked up from reference TRBV2 and TRBJ1-3): EPEVTQTPSHQVTQMGQEVILRCVPISNHLYFYWYRQILGQKVEFLVSFYNNEISEKSEIFDDQFSVERPDGSNFTLKIRSTKLEDSAMYFCASSERLPGGWLALGNTIYFGEGSWLTVV.

The chain recombines TRBV7-2 with TRBJ2-7; 9 bases map to TRBD1. This CDR3 is built from 17 residues. Germline CDR1 is SGHTA and CDR2 is FQGNSA. Trimming removed 1 base from V and 1 base from J; junction bases left unmatched: 8. The CDR3, as DNA: TGTGCCAGCAGCTTAGTAAATTCGGGGACAGGGTCCTACGAGCAGTACTTC. Amino acid sequence: CASSLVNSGTGSYEQYF.

The chain combines TRBV7-9 with TRBJ2-7; no clear D. The ends were cut back, 5 bases at V and 0 bases at J, with 11 bases in the middle. The CDR3 contains 14 residues. From germline, CDR1 is SEHNR and CDR2 FQNEAQ (reference sequence). CDR3 in amino acids: CASSPPSSSYEQYF. CDR3 coding DNA: TGTGCCAGCAGCCCTCCGTCGAGCTCCTACGAGCAGTACTTC.

This clone was picked up a small number of times. This chain joins TRBV4-3 and TRBJ2-3; D possibly corresponds to TRBD2 (5 bases). Trimming removed 1 base at V and 7 bases at J, with 6 bases between. The CDR3 spans 12 residues. Germline V gene sequence: CDR1 LGHNA, CDR2 YSLEER. The CDR3 spells CASSQAGNTQYF. DNA for the CDR3: TGCGCCAGCAGCCAAGCCGGGAATACGCAGTATTTT.

This clone was detected only a few times. The chain couples TRBV25-1 to TRBJ2-2; D uncertain. V was trimmed by 0 bases and J by 5 bases, leaving 13 bases between them. The CDR3 is 16 residues long. Germline values: CDR1 MGHDK, CDR2 SYGVNS. The CDR3 region has the DNA TGTGCCAGCAGTGAATACGCACAGATAAGGACCGGGGAGCTGTTTTTT. Amino acid sequence: CASSEYAQIRTGELFF.

The chain employs TRBV28 and TRBJ1-5; no clear D gene. Per germline, CDR1 MDHEN and CDR2 SYDVKM. V was trimmed by 7 bases and J by 0 bases, leaving 19 bases between them. This CDR3 has 17 amino acids. The CDR3 DNA sequence: TGTGCCAGCAACACTTTGACAAGGCAGTTTAGCAATCAGCCCCAGCATTTT. Its protein is CASNTLTRQFSNQPQHF.